This entry concerns a single T cell receptor (beta chain). Antigen unknown. The primer mix had 60 Vbeta and 13 Jbeta primers. Produced via immunoSEQ multiplex PCR; TCRdb's table is partial and in-frame only. The table includes 110,000 or so clones, 13% to 15% detected once. The data originate from a study of cytomegalovirus exposure and HLA in healthy donors. The V gene lost 0 bases and the J gene lost 7 bases, with 20 bases spanning the gap. Germline V gives CDR1 SGDLS, CDR2 YYNGEE. The CDR3 runs 17 residues. Study-wide results and caveats: It was shown in a later analysis that HLA-associated TCR beta chains were more clonally expanded than other, equally common chains. A later examination showed that TCR association rates differed by HLA locus, with DRB1 most and HLA-C fewest. 87-base-pair reads could not separate some V segments, including TRBV6-2 and TRBV6-3.

This TCR was recovered from a female donor in good health and CMV-seronegative. The chain links TRBV9 to TRBJ2-1, with D maybe TRBD1 (6 bases). Sequencing input: PBMCs. The CDR3 DNA reads TGTGCCAGCAGCGTAGACCCCCTTGCAGGGGAGTCGAATGAGCAGTTCTTC. Translating it yields CASSVDPLAGESNEQFF.